This TCR beta chain was identified in a study of cytomegalovirus exposure and HLA in healthy donors. In the study overall: The 110 or so validation repertoires were produced on the same platform as the 720 or so repertoires of the first cohort. This was reported in a later analysis.

Findings and caveats of the study: Some TCR beta chains (roughly 150 of them) were listed as cytomegalovirus-associated. For most TCR sequences rarity was the rule, although some public TCRs occurred in many donors.

Worth noting for this clone: Its antigen is not known.

Using immunoSEQ multiplex PCR, the repertoire was profiled, and TCRdb retains in-frame clones only, with some absent. The sample lists 120,000 or so clones; over 65% were seen once. Germline-derived CDR1 and CDR2 are MRHNA and SNTAGT. With 2 bases clipped from V and 1 base from J, the junction kept 4 bases outside the gene matches. There are 16 residues in the CDR3. The source of this sequence is a woman aged 30 to 39 in good health and CMV-seronegative. The sample consisted of PBMCs. The V call is TRBV6-4, the J call TRBJ2-3; 9 bases agree with TRBD2. CDR3 residues: CASSDVASGGTDTQYF. Here the CDR3 DNA reads TGTGCCAGCAGTGACGTAGCTAGCGGGGGCACAGATACGCAGTATTTT.